This T cell receptor (beta chain) was sequenced for a study of beta chain features in type 1 diabetes. The entirety of the isolated RNA underwent reverse transcription, so expressed TCRB transcripts were sequenced. The table came from immunoSEQ multiplex PCR; TCRdb's copy has only in-frame clones and leaves some out. The profile shows a few hundred thousand clones, about 11% of them singletons. This clone was counted a few times. Its target is not known. Study-wide findings and caveats: Type 1 diabetes patients showed a moderate but significant shortening of TCRB CDR3s in all four CD4+ subsets.

The germline gives CDR1 MNHEY, CDR2 SMNVEV (reference sequence). This CDR3 has 15 residues. Trimming left V 0 bases short and J 4 bases short, with 9 bases between. The sequence came from a man younger than 45 with type 1 diabetes. The genes are TRBV27 and TRBJ2-2; a possible D gene is TRBD1 (5 bases). The sequenced sample was naive CD4+ T cells from blood. This chain's CDR3 is CASSLSWTITGELFF. DNA of the CDR3: TGTGCCAGCAGTTTATCGTGGACAATCACCGGGGAGCTGTTTTTT.